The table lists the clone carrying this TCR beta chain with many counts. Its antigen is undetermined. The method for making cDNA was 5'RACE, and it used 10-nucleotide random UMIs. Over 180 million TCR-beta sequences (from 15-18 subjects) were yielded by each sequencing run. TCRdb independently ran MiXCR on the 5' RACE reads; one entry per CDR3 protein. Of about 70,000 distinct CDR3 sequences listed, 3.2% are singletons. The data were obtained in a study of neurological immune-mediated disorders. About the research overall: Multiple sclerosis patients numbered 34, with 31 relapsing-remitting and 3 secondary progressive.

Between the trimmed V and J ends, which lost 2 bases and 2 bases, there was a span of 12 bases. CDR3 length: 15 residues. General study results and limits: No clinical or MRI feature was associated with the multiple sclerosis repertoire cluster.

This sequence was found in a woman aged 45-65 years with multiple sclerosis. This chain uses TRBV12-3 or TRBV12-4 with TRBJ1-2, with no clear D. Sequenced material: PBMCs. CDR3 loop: CASSLTYRENYGYTF. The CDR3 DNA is TGTGCCAGCAGTTTAACCTACCGGGAGAACTATGGCTACACCTTC.